The 10 T cell receptor beta chains below were found in one sample sequenced in a study of T cell repertoires in cytomegalovirus infection. Via MiXCR, TCRdb re-called the reads, giving one row per CDR3 protein. The repertoire has 750,000 to 900,000 distinct CDR3 sequences, around 29% of them found once; the top ten carry roughly 14%. No antigen has been identified for these receptors. The sequenced sample was cultured CD8+ T cells from PBMCs, obtained from culture after CMV antigen stimulation. The receptors stem from a human donor in good health (CMV status not recorded). Some clones in this sample may be carry-over from other donors' samples.

This clonotype was seen just once. The rearrangement uses TRBV12-5 and TRBJ2-1; the D gene is possibly TRBD1 (5 bases). The CDR3 spans 14 residues. The ends were cut back, 3 bases at V and 1 base at J, with 7 bases in the middle. Germline lookup yields CDR1 LGHNT and CDR2 FRNRAP. CDR3 bases: TGTGCTAGTGGTTTAGACAGTTCCTACAATGAGCAGTTCTTC. Translation: CASGLDSSYNEQFF.

The V and J genes are TRBV12-5 and TRBJ2-1; a possible D gene is TRBD1 (6 bases). This CDR3 has 15 residues. Germline assignment: CDR1 LGHNT and CDR2 FRNRAP. Trimming took off 2 bases at V and 7 bases at J, with 15 bases between the two ends. The CDR3 reads CASGLMDGGSNEQFF. As DNA, the CDR3 is TGTGCTAGTGGTTTGATGGATGGGGGCTCGAATGAGCAGTTCTTC.

This clonotype appeared a few times. The chain combines TRBV7-2 with TRBJ2-3; 9 nucleotides agree with TRBD2. Germline CDR1 reads SGHTA; CDR2 reads FQGNSA. The CDR3 covers 16 residues. Losses at the gene ends were 1 base for V and 6 bases for J; bases not matched to a gene: 8. CDR3 nucleotide sequence: TGTGCCAGCAGCTTAGAGGCGGGGGGGGCGATGGATACGCAGTATTTT. Translated: CASSLEAGGAMDTQYF.

The CDR3 reads CASSLGEDRAYGYTF. The CDR3 nucleotides read TGTGCCAGCAGTTTGGGGGAGGACAGGGCCTATGGCTACACCTTC. The rearrangement joins TRBV27 to TRBJ1-2, with 8 bases aligning to TRBD1. The CDR3 totals 15 residues. Germline CDR1 reads MNHEY; CDR2 reads SMNVEV (reference sequence). Losses at the gene ends were 3 bases for V and 4 bases for J; bases not matched to a gene: 7.

The chain combines TRBV7-8 with TRBJ2-3, with 10 bases aligning to TRBD1. Germline CDR1 is SGHVS and CDR2 is FQNEAQ. This CDR3 has 18 amino acids. V shed 3 bases, J shed 1 base, and the junction held 10 bases outside the gene matches. The DNA of the CDR3 is TGTGCCAGCAGCTTTCCCGGGACAGGGGAACCCCGCACAGATACGCAGTATTTT. It is translated as CASSFPGTGEPRTDTQYF. Full variable domain (remainder filled in from reference TRBV7-8 and TRBJ2-3): GAGVSQSPRYKVAKRGQDVALRCDPISGHVSLFWYQQALGQGPEFLTYFQNEAQLDKSGLPSDRFFAERPEGSVSTLKIQRTQQEDSAVYLCASSFPGTGEPRTDTQYFGPGTRLTVL.

The J gene is TRBJ2-7, the V gene TRBV5-1; the D gene is possibly TRBD1 (5 bases). The CDR3 is 13 amino acids. V gave up 5 bases and J gave up 3 bases, with 12 bases separating them. The germline V gene has CDR1 SGHRS and CDR2 YFSETQ. CDR3: CASRPGIGYEQYF. Written as DNA, the CDR3 is TGCGCCAGCAGACCAGGGATAGGCTACGAGCAGTACTTC.

CDR3 sequence reads: CASSHTESNQPQHF. The CDR3 DNA is TGTGCCAGCAGCCATACAGAAAGCAATCAGCCCCAGCATTTT. The J gene is TRBJ1-5, the V gene TRBV7-9; D not resolved. V was trimmed by 5 bases and J by 1 base, leaving 9 bases between them. Per the germline V gene, CDR1 is SEHNR and CDR2 is FQNEAQ (reference sequence). This CDR3 has 14 residues.

The rearrangement joins TRBV27 to TRBJ2-1, with 7 bases lining up with TRBD2. This CDR3 contains 15 residues. CDR1 and CDR2 from the germline V gene are MNHEY and SMNVEV (reference sequence). V was clipped by 1 base and J by 5 bases; unmatched bases: 5. CDR3 residues: CASSLLSGGDNEQFF. The CDR3 DNA follows: TGTGCCAGCAGTTTATTATCGGGAGGTGACAATGAGCAGTTCTTC.

V is TRBV15 and J is TRBJ2-6; D could derive from TRBD1 or TRBD2 (5 bases each). Germline loops: CDR1 LNHNV, CDR2 YYDKDF (reference sequence). This CDR3 spans 15 amino acids. Trimming cost V 4 bases and J 10 bases, with 17 bases left between them. CDR3 sequence: CATSTSGTPANVLTF. CDR3 coding DNA: TGTGCCACCAGCACCTCCGGGACCCCCGCAAACGTCCTGACTTTC.

In this sample, this clonotype turned up many times. The V gene is TRBV7-2, the J gene TRBJ2-7, with TRBD1 matching 7 bases. V shed 1 base and J 0 bases; nucleotides not matched to a gene: 6. Germline values: CDR1 SGHTA, CDR2 FQGNSA. The CDR3 loop spans 16 amino acids. CDR3 bases: TGTGCCAGCAGCTTAGTCCCGGGACAGCCCTCCTACGAGCAGTACTTC. Its translation: CASSLVPGQPSYEQYF.